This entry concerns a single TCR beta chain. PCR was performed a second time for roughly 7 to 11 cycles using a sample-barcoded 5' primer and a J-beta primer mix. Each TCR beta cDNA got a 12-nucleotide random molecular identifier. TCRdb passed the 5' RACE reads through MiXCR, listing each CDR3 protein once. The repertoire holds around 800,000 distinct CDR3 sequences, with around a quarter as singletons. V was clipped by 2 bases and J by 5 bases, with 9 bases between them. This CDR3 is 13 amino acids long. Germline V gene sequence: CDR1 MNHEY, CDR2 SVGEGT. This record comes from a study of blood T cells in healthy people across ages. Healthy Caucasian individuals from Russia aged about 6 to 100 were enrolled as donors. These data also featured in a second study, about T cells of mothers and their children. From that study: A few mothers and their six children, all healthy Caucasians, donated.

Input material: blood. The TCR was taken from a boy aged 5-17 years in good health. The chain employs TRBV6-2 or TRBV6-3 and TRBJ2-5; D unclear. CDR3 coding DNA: TGTGCCAGCAGTTACCGCACCCCGGAGACCCAGTACTTC. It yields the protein CASSYRTPETQYF.